The subject of this entry is one T cell receptor beta chain. What it binds is not known. This specimen belongs to a study of post-analysis software for immune sequencing data. Study information: Several disease courses (relapsing-remitting, secondary progressive and progressive-relapsing) of multiple sclerosis were included. Study-level results: About five TRBV segments occurring more often in patients than controls included TRBV5-6, TRBV5-1 and TRBV20-1. Controls had significantly higher normalized Chao1 diversity than multiple sclerosis patients. By F measure, samples from a shared preparation batch strongly co-clustered.

TCR beta cDNA libraries had unique molecular identifiers. The source material, 1 to 10 million T cells, gave rise to about 490,000 cDNA molecules. TCRdb fed the PCR reads into MiXCR, producing one record per CDR3 protein. In the table there are under 900,000 distinct CDR3 sequences, around 50% of which are singletons. Germline loops: CDR1 MDHEN, CDR2 SYDVKM. The CDR3 is 17 amino acids. V was clipped by 4 bases and J by 3 bases, with 21 bases between them. The V and J genes are TRBV28 and TRBJ2-5; D ambiguous. The material sequenced was blood. This TCR derives from a girl under 18 with multiple sclerosis. The CDR3 is CASSSPQTRLTKETQYF. CDR3 nucleotide sequence: TGTGCCAGCAGTTCCCCTCAGACCCGGCTGACGAAAGAGACCCAGTACTTC.